The next 18 T cell receptor beta chains were all read from a single sample in a study of CD8+ T cells in alopecia areata. Sequencing relied on a cDNA template that was reverse transcribed from extracted RNA. The data were produced by immunoSEQ multiplex PCR, yet TCRdb's version contains in-frame clones alone and is incomplete. Altogether around 100,000 clones were found in the sample, and no singletons occur. The sequenced sample was lesional skin. These receptors were collected from a C3H/HeJ mouse with alopecia areata. This mouse strain has H2-k as its MHC haplotype.

Concerning this clone: Gene names denote mouse genes. The observed sequence ends 4 residues before the CDR3 terminus, with the missing tail filled in from the germline J gene. The chain uses TRBV13-1 and TRBJ2-3; 9 bases are shared with TRBD2. This CDR3 region has 16 residues. V was pared by 3 bases and J by 0 bases, with 5 bases of the junction left unmatched. Per germline, CDR1 NSHNY and CDR2 SYGAGN. The DNA read from the CDR3 is TGTGCCAGCAGTGCGACTGGGGGTTTTAGTGCAGAA. As protein: CASSATGGFSAE. The full-length CDR3 reads as CASSATGGFSAETLYF.

This clone was seen more than once but under ten times. The germline and genes are mouse ones. Coverage ceases 4 residues before the CDR3 finishes, and the germline J gene fills in the end. The V call is TRBV19, the J call TRBJ2-1, with no clear D. Germline assignment: CDR1 FNHDT and CDR2 SITEND (reference sequence). V was clipped by 4 bases and J by 3 bases, with 8 bases between them. The length of the CDR3 is 13 residues. The CDR3 sequence is CASSPRVYAEQFF. The CDR3 DNA, read in part, is TGTGCCAGCAGTCCTAGGGTCTATGCT.

This clone has a count of ten or more. Gene names and germline refer to mouse. Sequencing ends 4 residues short of the CDR3 end; the germline J gene provides the rest. Other DNA sequences in this specimen translate into the identical CDR3. The gene calls are TRBV17 and TRBJ2-5; the match to TRBD2 covers 7 bases. This CDR3 comprises 15 residues. From germline, CDR1 is MNHDT and CDR2 YYDKIL. After removal of 0 bases from V and 0 bases from J, the junction contained 0 bases not matched to a gene. CDR3 in amino acids: CASSRDWGNQDTQYF. The sequenced CDR3 bases are TGTGCTAGCAGTAGAGACTGGGGGAACCAAGAC.

This clone occurred a few times. The germline and genes are mouse ones. The read ends 4 residues early relative to the CDR3; the germline J gene fills the gap. This chain connects TRBV13-3 to TRBJ1-1; D possibly corresponds to TRBD1 (6 bases). Germline CDR1 reads NNHDY; CDR2 reads SYVADS. There are 15 residues in the CDR3. Trimming took 4 bases from V and 1 from J, leaving 14 bases between them. The sequenced CDR3 bases are TGTGCCAGCAGTCGTACAGGGTATGGGAACACA. This encodes CASSRTGYGNT. The complete CDR3 sequence is CASSRTGYGNTEVFF.

With respect to this clone: The protein listed by TCRdb differs at residue 11 from the translated DNA, so the DNA translation is shown. The germline and genes are mouse ones. The missing CDR3 end, 3 residues past where the read stops, is filled in from the germline J gene. V and J are TRBV31 and TRBJ1-6; unclear D gene. TRBJ1-6 is an ORF, and what it does is uncertain. Trimming removed 0 bases at V and 5 bases at J, with 8 bases between. The CDR3 is 14 amino acids. The germline V gene encodes CDR1 GKSSPN and CDR2 SITVG. CDR3: CAWSLEGDNSPLYF. CDR3 bases read: TGTGCCTGGAGTCTAGAGGGTGATAATTCGCCC.

As for this clone: The listed genes are named as in mouse. The read is 4 residues too short to cover the CDR3 end, so that end is filled in from the germline J gene. The V gene is TRBV13-3, the J gene TRBJ2-3; 10 bases fit TRBD2. The germline V gene encodes CDR1 NNHDY and CDR2 SYVADS. There are 16 residues in the CDR3. V shed 6 bases and J 0 bases; nucleotides not matched to a gene: 7. CDR3 bases read: TGTGCCAGCACCGACTGGGGGGCTCCTAGTGCAGAA. Translation gives CASTDWGAPSAE. The full CDR3 sequence reads CASTDWGAPSAETLYF.

Of note for this clone: Mouse names are used for the genes. The read ends 4 residues early relative to the CDR3; the germline J gene fills the gap. The rearrangement links TRBV13-3 to TRBJ1-4, with 9 bases identical to TRBD1. J lost 5 bases, V lost 5 bases, and 4 bases had no gene match. Germline V gene lookup returns CDR1 NNHDY and CDR2 SYVADS. The CDR3 totals 14 residues. The part of the CDR3 DNA that was read is TGTGCCAGCAGCGGGACAGGGATTAACGAA. Amino acid sequence: CASSGTGINE. The CDR3 reads in full as CASSGTGINERLFF.

To note about this clone: Gene names refer to mouse genes. The CDR3 DNA, read in part, is TGCACCTGCAGTGCTCCGGGACTGGGGGGTCAAAAC. It is translated as CTCSAPGLGGQN. The entire CDR3 reads CTCSAPGLGGQNTLYF. The rearrangement joins TRBV1 to TRBJ2-4; 11 nucleotides agree with TRBD2. The read falls 4 residues short of the CDR3 end, and the missing part is taken from the germline J gene. The CDR3 runs to 16 residues. The V gene end was trimmed by 3 bases and the J gene end by 1 base; junction bases not matched to a gene: 3. CDR1 and CDR2 from the germline V gene are NSQYPW and LRSPGD (reference sequence).

This clone was counted a few times. The genes are named according to mouse. The CDR3 extends 4 residues past the end of the read, so its final part is completed from the germline J gene. The rearrangement joins TRBV19 to TRBJ1-4, with TRBD1 identical over 7 bases. The ends lost 5 bases at V and 1 base at J; junction bases unmatched: 5. The CDR3 is 15 residues long. Per germline, CDR1 FNHDT and CDR2 SITEND (reference sequence). The CDR3 spells CASSRQGPSNERLFF. The CDR3 DNA, read in part, is TGTGCCAGCAGCCGACAGGGCCCTTCCAACGAA.

This clone was recorded a few times. Gene and germline names: mouse. The sequenced CDR3 bases are TGTGCCAGCCCAGGCTATGCT. Translated: CASPGYA. The CDR3, in full, reads CASPGYAEQFF. J is TRBJ2-1 and V is TRBV13-3; D is unresolved. The CDR3 end lies 4 residues beyond the end of the read and is filled in from the germline J gene. Germline V lookup: CDR1 NNHDY, CDR2 SYVADS. The CDR3 extends over 11 amino acids. Trimming shortened V by 7 bases and J by 3 bases, and 5 bases separated the two germline ends.

A few counts support this clone. The germline and genes are mouse ones. The read finishes 4 residues shy of the CDR3 end, and the germline J gene is used to complete it. The chain recombines TRBV13-3 with TRBJ2-3, with 8 positions matching TRBD2. The CDR3 covers 15 residues. V trimming: 6 bases; J trimming: 0 bases; junction bases outside the gene matches: 6. Germline-derived CDR1 and CDR2 are NNHDY and SYVADS. The CDR3 spells CASTLRLGSAETLYF. The DNA read from the CDR3 is TGTGCCAGCACCCTTCGACTGGGGAGTGCAGAA.

With regard to this clone: Mouse gene names apply. The CDR3 end falls 4 residues outside the read, so it is completed with the germline J gene. The rearrangement links TRBV1 to TRBJ2-4; D possibly corresponds to TRBD1 (6 bases). Germline V lookup: CDR1 NSQYPW, CDR2 LRSPGD (reference sequence). The CDR3 covers 14 residues. The CDR3 region is CTCSAPGVSNTLYF. The DNA read from the CDR3 is TGCACCTGCAGTGCCCCAGGGGTTTCAAAC.

This clone was seen only a few times. Gene names denote mouse genes. Coverage ceases 4 residues before the CDR3 finishes, and the germline J gene fills in the end. The gene calls are TRBV13-1 and TRBJ2-7; TRBD2 matches 12 bases. The CDR3 consists of 14 residues. The germline gives CDR1 NSHNY, CDR2 SYGAGN. The CDR3 protein is CASSGRLGGHEQYF. The CDR3 bases that were read are TGTGCCAGCAGTGGCCGACTGGGGGGGCAT.

Note on this clone: Germline and genes: mouse. With the read ending 4 residues before the CDR3 end, the germline J gene is used to fill in that end. The J gene is TRBJ2-2, the V gene TRBV19, with a tentative D call TRBD1 (5 bases). Germline CDR1 is FNHDT and CDR2 is SITEND (reference sequence). With 4 bases removed from V and 4 bases from J, the gap between germline ends came to 11 bases. The CDR3 is 14 amino acids. The part of the CDR3 DNA that was read is TGTGCCAGCAGTTTCAGGGTGGGCACCGGG. Residues: CASSFRVGTG. The whole CDR3 is CASSFRVGTGQLYF. Complete variable domain (other parts from reference TRBV19 and TRBJ2-2): GGIITQTPKFLIGQEGQKLTLKCQQNFNHDTMYWYRQDSGKGLRLIYYSITENDLQKGDLSEGYDASREKKSSFSLTVTSAQKNEMAVFLCASSFRVGTGQLYFGEGSKLTVL.

On this clone: Mouse germline and gene names are used. Coverage ceases 4 residues before the CDR3 finishes, and the germline J gene fills in the end. The chain has TRBV13-3 and TRBJ2-3; possible D gene TRBD1, 6 bases. CDR1 and CDR2 (germline): NNHDY, SYVADS. Trimming left V 3 bases short and J 0 bases short, with 11 bases between. CDR3 size: 15 residues. The CDR3 protein is CASSGDRFSAETLYF. CDR3 DNA, as far as it was read: TGTGCCAGCAGTGGTGACAGGTTTAGTGCAGAA.

This clone was counted a few times. Mouse germline and gene names are used. CDR3 in amino acids: CASSITRDDYTF. The sequenced CDR3 bases are TGTGCCAGCAGTATTACCAGGGAC. The chain links TRBV19 to TRBJ1-2; D possibly corresponds to TRBD1 (5 bases). From the germline J gene comes the end of the CDR3, since the read stops 4 residues before it. CDR1 is FNHDT and CDR2 is SITEND in the germline V gene (reference sequence). This CDR3 has 12 residues.

As concerns this clone: Genes and germline are mouse. This CDR3 reads CASGTGGDTQYF. The part of the CDR3 DNA that was read is TGTGCCAGCGGGACTGGGGGTGAC. The chain couples TRBV13-3 to TRBJ2-5; 11 bases map to TRBD2. The CDR3 is cut off 4 residues early in the read; its end comes from the germline J gene. The CDR3 covers 12 residues. Germline loops: CDR1 NNHDY, CDR2 SYVADS.

This clone appeared a few times. The TCRdb protein and the DNA translation do not line up at residue 15; the protein shown here was made by translating the DNA. Germline and genes: mouse. The read falls 3 residues short of the CDR3 end, and the missing part is taken from the germline J gene. The V call is TRBV1, the J call TRBJ1-3; 10 bases fit TRBD1. The CDR3 is 18 amino acids. The trim removed 0 bases at V and 0 bases at J, leaving 5 bases unmatched. CDR1 is NSQYPW and CDR2 is LRSPGD in the germline V gene (reference sequence). The sequenced part of the CDR3 DNA is TGCACCTGCAGTGCAGATGAGGGGACAGGGGATTCTGGAAATACG. Its translation is CTCSADEGTGDSGNT. The full CDR3 sequence reads CTCSADEGTGDSGNTLYF.